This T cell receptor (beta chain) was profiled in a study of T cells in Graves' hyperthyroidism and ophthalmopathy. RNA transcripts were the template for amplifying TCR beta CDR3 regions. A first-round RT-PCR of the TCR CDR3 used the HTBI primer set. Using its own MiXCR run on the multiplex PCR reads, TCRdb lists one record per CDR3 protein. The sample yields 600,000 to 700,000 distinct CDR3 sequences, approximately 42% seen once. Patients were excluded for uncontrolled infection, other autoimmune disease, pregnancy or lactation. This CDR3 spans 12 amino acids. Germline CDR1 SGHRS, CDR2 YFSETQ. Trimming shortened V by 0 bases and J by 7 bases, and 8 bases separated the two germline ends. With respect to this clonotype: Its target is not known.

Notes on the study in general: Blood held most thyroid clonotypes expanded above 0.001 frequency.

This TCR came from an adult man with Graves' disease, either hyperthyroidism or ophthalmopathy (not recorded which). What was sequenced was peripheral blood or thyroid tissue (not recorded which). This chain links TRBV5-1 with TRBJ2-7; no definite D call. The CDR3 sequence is CASSLGAREQYF. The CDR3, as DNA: TGCGCCAGCAGCTTGGGGGCGAGGGAGCAGTACTTC.